Below are 28 T cell receptor beta chains sequenced from a single sample in a study of shared clonotypes between healthy human individuals. TCRdb keeps only in-frame clones here, not all; method: immunoSEQ multiplex PCR. Counted here are some 1.5 million clones, roughly 95% occurring once; the ten biggest clones make up roughly 1.2%. The sample comprised naive CD4+ T cells sorted from blood. Subset of the sample: CD45RA+ positively selected. Every receptor here comes from a man in his thirties or forties in good health.

V gene TRBV7-9 combines with J gene TRBJ2-7, with 8 bases fitting TRBD1. The CDR3 runs 13 residues. J was trimmed by 5 bases and V by 5 bases; bases with no gene match: 5. Germline loops: CDR1 SEHNR, CDR2 FQNEAQ (reference sequence). The CDR3 nucleotides are TGTGCCAGCAGCCGAGGACAGGGTAACGAGCAGTACTTC. This sequence encodes CASSRGQGNEQYF. Combining the CDR3 with reference TRBV7-9 and TRBJ2-7 gives the whole variable domain DTGVSQNPRHKITKRGQNVTFRCDPISEHNRLYWYRQTLGQGPEFLTYFQNEAQLEKSRLLSDRFSAERPKGSFSTLEIQRTEQGDSAMYLCASSRGQGNEQYFGPGTRLTVT.

The rearrangement uses TRBV7-2 and TRBJ2-7, with D perhaps given as TRBD1 or TRBD2 (5 bases each). Trimming shortened V by 1 base and J by 2 bases, and 15 bases separated the two germline ends. The CDR3 loop spans 16 amino acids. CDR1 is SGHTA, CDR2 FQGNSA, per germline. The CDR3 is CASSLEVGDAAYEQYF. The CDR3 DNA reads TGTGCCAGCAGCTTAGAGGTAGGGGACGCCGCCTACGAGCAGTACTTC.

The gene calls are TRBV5-1 and TRBJ2-5, with D unclear. The CDR3 has 15 amino acids. Germline CDR1 is SGHRS and CDR2 is YFSETQ. Trimming took off 0 bases at V and 4 bases at J, with 13 bases between the two ends. In DNA, the CDR3 is TGCGCCAGCAGCTTGGAGCCTAGTAGTGTAGAGACCCAGTACTTC. It codes for CASSLEPSSVETQYF.

The J gene is TRBJ1-1, the V gene TRBV27; no definite D call. V dropped 5 bases and J dropped 1 base, with 14 bases sitting between them. This CDR3 contains 15 residues. CDR1 is MNHEY and CDR2 is SMNVEV in the germline V gene (reference sequence). CDR3: CASSRPGRTNTEAFF. The CDR3 bases are TGTGCCAGCAGTCGCCCAGGCAGGACGAACACTGAAGCTTTCTTT.

The CDR3 region is CASRVTSWETQYF. CDR3 in DNA: TGTGCCAGCAGGGTGACTAGCTGGGAGACCCAGTACTTC. The chain links TRBV2 to TRBJ2-5; 7 nucleotides align to TRBD2. The V gene end was trimmed by 6 bases and the J gene end by 5 bases; junction bases not matched to a gene: 6. The CDR3 runs to 13 residues. CDR1 SNHLY and CDR2 FYNNEI come from the germline V gene.

The chain recombines TRBV11-2 with TRBJ2-2; 12 bases are a match to TRBD1. CDR1 SGHAT and CDR2 FQNNGV come from the germline V gene. The ends lost 2 bases at V and 5 bases at J; junction bases unmatched: 6. This CDR3 comprises 17 residues. This chain's CDR3 is CASSLWGQGAKTGELFF. DNA of the CDR3: TGTGCCAGCAGCTTATGGGGACAGGGGGCAAAGACCGGGGAGCTGTTTTTT. The whole variable domain, remainder taken from reference TRBV11-2 and TRBJ2-2, is EAGVAQSPRYKIIEKRQSVAFWCNPISGHATLYWYQQILGQGPKLLIQFQNNGVVDDSQLPKDRFSAERLKGVDSTLKIQPAKLEDSAVYLCASSLWGQGAKTGELFFGEGSRLTVL.

Comment on this clone: Different DNA sequences within this sample yield the same CDR3. The chain carries TRBV18 and TRBJ2-3, with unresolved D. The CDR3 loop spans 13 amino acids. V lost 0 bases, J lost 3 bases, and 4 bases lay in between. Germline loops: CDR1 KGHSH, CDR2 LQKENI. The CDR3 DNA reads as TGTGCCAGCTCACCACCGTTGACAGATACGCAGTATTTT. Its protein product is CASSPPLTDTQYF.

The genes are TRBV19 and TRBJ2-1, with D perhaps matching TRBD2 (6 bases). V was shortened by 1 base and J by 4 bases, with 14 bases between the two germline ends. Germline CDR1 LNHDA, CDR2 SQIVND (reference sequence). CDR3 length: 16 amino acids. The CDR3 reads CASSIGLATNYNEQFF. Written as DNA, the CDR3 is TGTGCCAGTAGTATAGGCCTAGCGACTAATTACAATGAGCAGTTCTTC.

V is TRBV19 and J is TRBJ2-1, with TRBD1 as a possible D gene (5 bases). CDR1 is LNHDA, CDR2 SQIVND, per germline (reference sequence). The CDR3 is made up of 14 amino acids. The V end lost 5 bases, the J end lost 8 bases, and 16 bases lay between the germline ends. The CDR3 is CASSPQGTSYEQFF. CDR3 bases: TGTGCCAGTAGTCCGCAGGGTACGAGCTATGAGCAGTTCTTC.

The chain combines TRBV30 with TRBJ2-1; no definite D call. V was clipped by 1 base and J by 2 bases, with 9 bases between them. Germline V gives CDR1 GTSNPN, CDR2 SVGIG (reference sequence). The CDR3 covers 14 residues. Here the CDR3 DNA reads TGTGCCTGGAGTGCCCTGGGTCCCTACAATGAGCAGTTCTTC. Protein product: CAWSALGPYNEQFF.

Regarding this clone: One junction end does not reproduce the germline sequence, and a read error may be involved. The same CDR3 also results from other DNA sequences found in this sample. This chain links TRBV6-5 with TRBJ1-2; D gene unclear. Germline V CDR1 and CDR2: MNHEY, SVGAGI. The CDR3 is 15 residues long. The CDR3 sequence: CASSYSKWANYGYTF. CDR3 DNA sequence: TGTGCCAGCAGTTACTCCAAGTGGGCTAACTACGGCTACACCTTC.

This chain joins TRBV5-1 and TRBJ2-5; 7 nucleotides align to TRBD2. This CDR3 is 13 amino acids long. Looked up from germline, CDR1 is SGHRS and CDR2 is YFSETQ. Trimming took 6 bases from V and 2 from J; bases not matched to a gene: 4. The CDR3 region has the DNA TGCGCCAGCAAGGGAGGGCAACAAGAGACCCAGTACTTC. Its protein is CASKGGQQETQYF.

The genes are TRBV7-6 and TRBJ2-2; D might be TRBD2 (5 bases). V was cut by 1 base and J by 5 bases, with 8 bases left in between. The CDR3 runs 14 residues. Germline V gives CDR1 SGHVS, CDR2 FNYEAQ. In DNA, the CDR3 is TGTGCCAGCAGCTTAGGTCTAGCAACCGGGGAGCTGTTTTTT. Amino acids: CASSLGLATGELFF.

This clone showed up just once. The gene calls are TRBV5-4 and TRBJ1-5; 8 positions match TRBD1. With 0 bases clipped from V and 5 bases from J, the junction kept 4 bases outside the gene matches. The length of the CDR3 is 15 residues. CDR1 and CDR2 from the germline V gene are SGHNT and YYREEE (reference sequence). CDR3 in amino acids: CASSLDGTGYQPQHF. The CDR3 region has the DNA TGTGCCAGCAGCTTGGACGGGACAGGTTATCAGCCCCAGCATTTT.

The CDR3 bases are TGTGCCAGTAGTTTCAGGACAGGTTCCACAGATACGCAGTATTTT. Translation gives CASSFRTGSTDTQYF. The rearrangement uses TRBV19 and TRBJ2-3; 7 positions agree with TRBD1. Germline V gene lookup returns CDR1 LNHDA and CDR2 SQIVND (reference sequence). The CDR3 loop spans 15 amino acids. Germline trimming cut 5 bases from V and 2 bases from J; bases unmatched to any gene: 7.

This sequence joins TRBV6-1 and TRBJ1-1; TRBD1 is a possible D gene (6 bases). The ends were cut back, 6 bases at V and 6 bases at J, with 17 bases in the middle. This CDR3 is built from 14 residues. CDR1 is MNHNS and CDR2 is SASEGT in the germline V gene. In DNA form, the CDR3 reads TGTGCCAGCAGGAGAGACAGGCCTCCTGCTGAAGCTTTCTTT. Translated, it gives CASRRDRPPAEAFF.

The V and J genes are TRBV6-1 and TRBJ2-1; D perhaps matches TRBD2 (5 bases). The ends were cut back, 4 bases at V and 2 bases at J, with 15 bases in the middle. This CDR3 contains 16 residues. Per the germline V gene, CDR1 is MNHNS and CDR2 is SASEGT. CDR3 coding DNA: TGTGCCAGCAGTGCGGTTACTAGGAACCCCTACAATGAGCAGTTCTTC. It translates to CASSAVTRNPYNEQFF.

The chain recombines TRBV7-9 with TRBJ1-1, with a possible D match to TRBD1 (6 bases). Germline V lookup: CDR1 SEHNR, CDR2 FQNEAQ (reference sequence). Trimming shortened V by 4 bases and J by 3 bases, and 15 bases separated the two germline ends. The CDR3 length is 15 residues. The DNA of the CDR3 is TGTGCCAGCAGCTCCGCTAAGAGGGGGTACACTGAAGCTTTCTTT. Translated, it gives CASSSAKRGYTEAFF.

V gene TRBV5-1 combines with J gene TRBJ1-4; possibly TRBD1 for D (5 bases). V was clipped by 2 bases and J by 2 bases, with 10 bases between them. This CDR3 spans 15 amino acids. The germline CDR1 and CDR2 sequences are SGHRS and YFSETQ. The CDR3 region is CASSLDSFTNEKLFF. DNA for the CDR3: TGCGCCAGCAGCTTAGACAGCTTTACTAATGAAAAACTGTTTTTT.

V and J are TRBV10-3 and TRBJ1-4; D gene uncertain. Trimming pared 10 bases from V and 6 bases from J, leaving 9 bases between. The CDR3 has 11 residues. Germline lookup yields CDR1 ENHRY and CDR2 SYGVKD. CDR3 in DNA: TGTGCCACCTCCGGGGATGAAAAACTGTTTTTT. Amino acid sequence: CATSGDEKLFF.

V is TRBV5-1 and J is TRBJ2-1; TRBD2 aligns across 7 bases. Germline V CDR1 and CDR2: SGHRS, YFSETQ. This CDR3 is built from 15 residues. V was clipped by 4 bases and J by 1 base; unmatched bases: 5. This chain's CDR3 is CASSPTSVSYNEQFF. The CDR3, as DNA: TGCGCCAGCAGCCCCACTAGCGTTTCCTACAATGAGCAGTTCTTC.

The chain employs TRBV27 and TRBJ2-3, with 7 bases aligning to TRBD1. This CDR3 comprises 18 residues. Germline values: CDR1 MNHEY, CDR2 SMNVEV (reference sequence). V trimming: 5 bases; J trimming: 3 bases; junction bases outside the gene matches: 17. The CDR3 bases are TGTGCCAGCAGTCTCGCCTACCGACAGGGTCGAGGAACAGATACGCAGTATTTT. This codes for CASSLAYRQGRGTDTQYF.

The chain recombines TRBV7-2 with TRBJ2-1; TRBD2 matches 12 bases. CDR1 and CDR2 from the germline V gene are SGHTA and FQGNSA. The ends lost 3 bases at V and 12 bases at J; junction bases unmatched: 9. The CDR3 totals 15 residues. CDR3 DNA sequence: TGTGCCAGCAGCTTCCGGACTAGCGGGAATGGGTTGCAGTTCTTC. It encodes CASSFRTSGNGLQFF.

V is TRBV6-1 and J is TRBJ2-1; 8 bases map to TRBD2. CDR1 MNHNS and CDR2 SASEGT come from the germline V gene. The CDR3 has 14 residues. V lost 3 bases to trimming and J lost 2 bases; unmatched junction nucleotides: 0. This CDR3 reads CASSEGLAYNEQFF. Here the CDR3 DNA reads TGTGCCAGCAGTGAGGGACTAGCCTACAATGAGCAGTTCTTC.

This rearrangement joins TRBV5-1 to TRBJ1-5, with a weak D call TRBD1 (5 bases). The CDR3 contains 17 residues. V lost 0 bases, J lost 6 bases, and 19 bases lay in between. The germline V gene has CDR1 SGHRS and CDR2 YFSETQ. CDR3 loop: CASSLAVAGRLAQPQHF. CDR3 coding DNA: TGCGCCAGCAGCTTGGCGGTTGCAGGGAGGTTAGCTCAGCCCCAGCATTTT.

The rearrangement uses TRBV5-5 and TRBJ2-1; D is uncertain. Per germline, CDR1 SGHKS and CDR2 YYEKEE (reference sequence). The CDR3 is 17 residues long. Trimming removed 0 bases from V and 5 bases from J, with 18 bases in between. The CDR3 protein is CASSLGILPRKNNEQFF. DNA for the CDR3: TGTGCCAGCAGCTTGGGGATACTGCCGCGAAAAAACAATGAGCAGTTCTTC.

V usage is TRBV7-9 and J usage is TRBJ1-1; unclear D gene. CDR3 length: 14 residues. Germline CDR1 is SEHNR and CDR2 is FQNEAQ (reference sequence). The V end lost 7 bases, the J end lost 1 base, and 13 bases lay between the germline ends. CDR3 loop: CASTTGLTNTEAFF. CDR3 DNA sequence: TGTGCCAGCACCACGGGATTGACGAACACTGAAGCTTTCTTT.

The rearrangement joins TRBV18 to TRBJ2-5, with 13 nucleotides matching TRBD2. The CDR3 is 15 amino acids. V lost 6 bases, J lost 5 bases, and 6 bases stayed unmatched. Germline CDR1 reads KGHSH; CDR2 reads LQKENI. The CDR3 region is CASSPGLAGDETQYF. The CDR3 DNA is TGTGCCAGCTCCCCAGGACTAGCGGGAGACGAGACCCAGTACTTC.